This TCR beta chain was identified in a study of T cells in Graves' hyperthyroidism and ophthalmopathy (dated by TCRdb to between 2018 and 2021). At the level of the whole study: Peripheral blood was collected at initial diagnosis, before any treatment. To identify distinguishing TCR V-J signatures, a discovery cohort of around 100 patients was used, comprising approximately 40 with Graves' ophthalmopathy and about 59 with stable Graves' hyperthyroidism. Whether ophthalmopathy could be predicted prospectively was tested in an independent validation cohort made up of 18 to 20 hyperthyroidism patients plus 17 patients who later progressed to ophthalmopathy. For training and testing, the 100 or so patients in the discovery cohort were randomly divided in a 7:3 ratio. Thyroid tissue and blood T-cell repertoires from more than five Graves' hyperthyroidism patients were also compared in the study. After sampling, hyperthyroidism patients received methimazole starting at 30 mg daily, and ophthalmopathy patients received high-dose intravenous methylprednisolone. According to the paper, TCR Vbeta CDR3 sequencing was carried out on more than 120 peripheral blood samples, which came from fewer than 50 ophthalmopathy, around 75 hyperthyroidism and some 17 progressor patients.

Its CDR3 holds 12 amino acids, cysteine through phenylalanine. This entry keeps only the CDR3 DNA: 36 bases, framed from base 1. The germline V gene encodes CDR1 SEHNR and CDR2 FQNEAQ (reference sequence). V drops 1 base and J drops 12 bases, leaving 13 bases in between. Findings and caveats that apply to the study as a whole: In validation, the model predicted progression to ophthalmopathy with approximately 71% sensitivity and around 72% specificity, a median of 6.5 months before onset. Most expanded thyroid clonotypes (frequency above 0.001) were also detected in blood, a finding suggesting that blood repertoires may reflect thyroid immune responses. No statistical method was used to fix the sample size in advance, and group allocation was not hidden from the investigators. In cross-validation, a model built on a 13 V-J signature told ophthalmopathy apart from stable hyperthyroidism with about 90% sensitivity and approximately 81% specificity, and in testing the same model reached 80%/75%.

This clonotype was found many times. No cognate antigen has been identified for it. The input lacks base qualities; no much larger clone sits a single base away. The TCR beta CDR3 regions were amplified from the RNA transcripts. The first round of RT-PCR for the TCR CDR3 was performed with the HTBI primer set and the Qiagen OneStep RT-PCR kit. Libraries were constructed in a second round of multiplex PCR, after which size selection and purification were performed. Libraries were sequenced paired-end with 100 bp reads on an Illumina HiSeq2000. Under the source paper's analysis protocol: Raw data were processed with SOAPnuke, discarding reads with adapters, uncalled bases, mean Phred below 15, or no exact constant-primer or identifier match. High-quality paired reads were merged with COPE v1.2.5, and unique nucleotide sequences were defined as clonotypes. MiTCR v1.1 was used to align the clonotypes against IMGT TRBV, TRBD and TRBJ reference segments. Analysis was restricted to V-J combinations with a frequency above 0.0001, which covered roughly 99% of repertoires. A TCS score was defined as the ratio between F50 (clonal expansion) and ExV (chaos), using BLOSUM62-based TCRdist between CDR3 peptides within each V-J. Welch's t-statistics and random forest reduced fewer than 600 V-J features to roughly 13, which were used in a naive Bayes classifier (R e1071). TCRdb cleaned the public reads at Q25 with fastp, built clones with MiXCR and kept in-frame beta chains. Every CDR3 protein is listed once, alongside the most common genes and DNA of its rows. These V and J calls rely on TCRdb rather than the paper's analysis. The sample table records approximately 620,000 distinct CDR3 sequences; approximately 15% of these occur just once. Together, the top ten hold under 3.5% of the sample.

In the ophthalmopathy patients, disease was moderately to severely active, with a Clinical Activity Score of 3 or more, a NOSPECS grade of 4 or more, and a duration of less than 3 months. The study excluded patients with uncontrolled infections, other autoimmune diseases, pregnancy or lactation. Diagnoses relied on clinical symptoms, serum thyroxine and TRAb, thyroid ultrasound and orbital computed tomography. PBMCs were isolated from more than 9 ml of fresh peripheral blood by Ficoll-Paque density gradient centrifugation. Trizol reagent was used to extract total RNA, and RNA quality was then checked on an Agilent 2100 Bioanalyzer.

The sequence derives from a woman between 35 and 50 years old with Graves' ophthalmopathy. The chain links TRBV7-9 with TRBJ2-7; the D gene is perhaps TRBD2, from 6 matching bases. Sequenced: blood. The DNA is TGTGCCAGCAGCTTAGGACAGTCAGCGGGGTACTTC. Translated, it reads CASSLGQSAGYF.